Listed below are T cell receptor beta chains from one sample, sequenced in a study of radiation and T cells in renal cell carcinoma. Profiling relied on immunoSEQ multiplex PCR, and the TCRdb table lists in-frame clones only, not all of them. Among 94,000 or so clones listed, about four fifths were seen once. The source was blood, collected from a patient whose treatment included radiotherapy and nephrectomy. The receptor source for this set is a man aged 55 to 70 with renal cell carcinoma. Each CDR3 is given with its conserved first and last residue. Each record gives: D gene, V gene, J gene, CDR3 length, clone size, CDR3 protein, CDR3 DNA. A D gene is named only where the DNA matches it firmly. For some rows the clone size is stated as once, few or many, or as a class when expanded; others skip it.

D gene: .
V gene: TRBV2
J gene: TRBJ1-1
CDR3 length: 12
clone size: .
CDR3 protein: CASIAEDTEAFF
CDR3 DNA: TGTGCCAGCATAGCCGAAGACACTGAAGCTTTCTTT

D gene: .
V gene: TRBV5-5
J gene: TRBJ1-1
CDR3 length: 14
clone size: .
CDR3 protein: CASSFSLANTEAFF
CDR3 DNA: TGTGCCAGCAGCTTCAGTCTTGCGAACACTGAAGCTTTCTTT

D gene: .
V gene: TRBV5-1
J gene: TRBJ2-3
CDR3 length: 15
clone size: .
CDR3 protein: CASSPQGLGTDTQYF
CDR3 DNA: TGCGCCAGCAGCCCCCAGGGGCTAGGAACAGATACGCAGTATTTT

D gene: .
V gene: TRBV18
J gene: TRBJ1-5
CDR3 length: 14
clone size: few
CDR3 protein: CASSPLRGSQPQHF
CDR3 DNA: TGTGCCAGCTCACCACTCAGGGGAAGTCAGCCCCAGCATTTT

D gene: TRBD2
V gene: TRBV14
J gene: TRBJ2-5
CDR3 length: 15
clone size: .
CDR3 protein: CASSHLAGGIETQYF
CDR3 DNA: TGTGCCAGCAGCCACCTAGCGGGAGGTATAGAGACCCAGTACTTC

D gene: .
V gene: TRBV14
J gene: TRBJ1-5
CDR3 length: 16
clone size: .
CDR3 protein: CASSQGRIYSNQPQHF
CDR3 DNA: TGTGCCAGCAGCCAAGGGCGGATTTATAGCAATCAGCCCCAGCATTTT

D gene: TRBD2
V gene: TRBV10-1
J gene: TRBJ2-7
CDR3 length: 16
clone size: .
CDR3 protein: CASSALAGPISYEQYF
CDR3 DNA: TGCGCCAGCAGTGCCCTAGCGGGCCCCATTTCCTACGAGCAGTACTTC

D gene: .
V gene: TRBV2
J gene: TRBJ1-5
CDR3 length: 14
clone size: .
CDR3 protein: CASSAMPGNQPQHF
CDR3 DNA: TGTGCCAGCAGTGCCATGCCCGGCAATCAGCCCCAGCATTTT

D gene: TRBD2
V gene: TRBV6-1
J gene: TRBJ2-1
CDR3 length: 14
clone size: .
CDR3 protein: CASRLAGGHNEQFF
CDR3 DNA: TGTGCCAGCAGGTTAGCGGGAGGGCATAATGAGCAGTTCTTC

D gene: .
V gene: TRBV19
J gene: TRBJ1-2
CDR3 length: 14
clone size: .
CDR3 protein: CASIVPGRSGGYTF
CDR3 DNA: TGTGCCAGTATAGTCCCCGGCCGCTCTGGCGGCTACACCTTC

D gene: .
V gene: TRBV11-1
J gene: TRBJ2-7
CDR3 length: 11
clone size: .
CDR3 protein: CASRSLGEQYF
CDR3 DNA: TGTGCCAGCAGGAGTCTGGGCGAGCAGTACTTC

D gene: .
V gene: TRBV14
J gene: TRBJ2-7
CDR3 length: 13
clone size: .
CDR3 protein: CATKPGGSYEQYF
CDR3 DNA: TGTGCCACCAAGCCCGGGGGATCCTACGAGCAGTACTTC

D gene: .
V gene: TRBV15
J gene: TRBJ1-2
CDR3 length: 15
clone size: .
CDR3 protein: CATSRVPQTNYGYTF
CDR3 DNA: TGTGCCACCAGCAGGGTTCCTCAGACTAACTATGGCTACACCTTC

D gene: .
V gene: TRBV2
J gene: TRBJ2-1
CDR3 length: 13
clone size: .
CDR3 protein: CASSERAYNEQFF
CDR3 DNA: TGTGCCAGCAGCGAGCGGGCCTACAATGAGCAGTTCTTC

D gene: .
V gene: TRBV1
J gene: TRBJ2-1
CDR3 length: 20
clone size: .
CDR3 protein: CTSSHRGDSRVDTAYNEQFF
CDR3 DNA: TGCACCAGCAGCCACAGGGGAGACTCGCGGGTAGATACGGCCTACAATGAGCAGTTCTTC

D gene: TRBD2
V gene: TRBV19
J gene: TRBJ2-7
CDR3 length: 15
clone size: .
CDR3 protein: CASSIDGTIDYEQYF
CDR3 DNA: TGTGCCAGTAGTATAGATGGGACTATTGATTACGAGCAGTACTTC

D gene: .
V gene: TRBV18
J gene: TRBJ1-3
CDR3 length: 18
clone size: once
CDR3 protein: CASSPVAPTSGSGNTIYF
CDR3 DNA: TGTGCCAGCTCTCCGGTTGCTCCGACGTCGGGCTCTGGAAACACCATATATTTT

D gene: TRBD2
V gene: TRBV4-1
J gene: TRBJ2-5
CDR3 length: 16
clone size: once
CDR3 protein: CASSQALAGGQETQYF
CDR3 DNA: TGCGCCAGCAGCCAAGCCCTAGCGGGAGGGCAAGAGACCCAGTACTTC

D gene: .
V gene: TRBV15
J gene: TRBJ1-4
CDR3 length: 12
clone size: .
CDR3 protein: CATSRYREKLFF
CDR3 DNA: TGTGCCACCAGCAGGTACAGAGAAAAACTGTTTTTT

D gene: .
V gene: TRBV9
J gene: TRBJ2-7
CDR3 length: 16
clone size: .
CDR3 protein: CASSVASGEASYEQYF
CDR3 DNA: TGTGCCAGCAGCGTAGCCAGTGGGGAAGCCTCCTACGAGCAGTACTTC

D gene: .
V gene: TRBV27
J gene: TRBJ2-7
CDR3 length: 18
clone size: .
CDR3 protein: CASRPPIHTQGHSYEQYF
CDR3 DNA: TGTGCCAGCAGGCCCCCAATCCACACCCAGGGCCATTCCTACGAGCAGTACTTC

D gene: .
V gene: TRBV7-8
J gene: TRBJ1-1
CDR3 length: 14
clone size: .
CDR3 protein: CASSPWTENTEAFF
CDR3 DNA: TGTGCCAGCAGCCCCTGGACAGAGAACACTGAAGCTTTCTTT

D gene: TRBD2
V gene: TRBV4-3
J gene: TRBJ2-5
CDR3 length: 15
clone size: .
CDR3 protein: CASSRVAGLQETQYF
CDR3 DNA: TGCGCCAGCAGCCGCGTAGCGGGACTTCAAGAGACCCAGTACTTC

D gene: TRBD2
V gene: TRBV10-1
J gene: TRBJ2-2
CDR3 length: 12
clone size: .
CDR3 protein: CASDSGGGELFF
CDR3 DNA: TGCGCCAGTGACTCGGGAGGCGGGGAGCTGTTTTTT

D gene: .
V gene: TRBV15
J gene: TRBJ2-1
CDR3 length: 12
clone size: .
CDR3 protein: CATTPNRVEQFF
CDR3 DNA: TGTGCCACGACCCCCAACAGGGTTGAGCAGTTCTTC

D gene: .
V gene: TRBV6-1
J gene: TRBJ2-1
CDR3 length: 16
clone size: .
CDR3 protein: CASSEGRGPPYNEQFF
CDR3 DNA: TGTGCCAGCAGTGAAGGAAGGGGACCCCCCTACAATGAGCAGTTCTTC

D gene: .
V gene: TRBV11-2
J gene: TRBJ1-5
CDR3 length: 13
clone size: once
CDR3 protein: CASRGGEGQPQHF
CDR3 DNA: TGTGCCAGTAGGGGCGGGGAGGGACAGCCCCAGCATTTT

D gene: .
V gene: TRBV6-1
J gene: TRBJ2-2
CDR3 length: 16
clone size: .
CDR3 protein: CASSDLGGGWTGELFF
CDR3 DNA: TGTGCCAGCAGTGACTTGGGGGGCGGATGGACCGGGGAGCTGTTTTTT

D gene: TRBD1
V gene: TRBV29-1
J gene: TRBJ2-7
CDR3 length: 11
clone size: .
CDR3 protein: CSGTTGFEQYF
CDR3 DNA: TGCAGCGGGACGACAGGGTTCGAGCAGTACTTC

D gene: .
V gene: TRBV4-1
J gene: TRBJ2-7
CDR3 length: 15
clone size: .
CDR3 protein: CASSQEHGPSYEQYF
CDR3 DNA: TGCGCCAGCAGCCAAGAACACGGGCCCTCCTACGAGCAGTACTTC

D gene: .
V gene: TRBV19
J gene: TRBJ1-6
CDR3 length: 14
clone size: few
CDR3 protein: CASGDGSYNSPLHF
CDR3 DNA: TGTGCCAGTGGGGACGGCTCCTATAATTCACCCCTCCACTTT

D gene: TRBD2
V gene: TRBV6-5
J gene: TRBJ2-2
CDR3 length: 15
clone size: .
CDR3 protein: CASRLTSGRTGELFF
CDR3 DNA: TGTGCCAGCAGACTGACTAGCGGGAGGACCGGGGAGCTGTTTTTT

D gene: TRBD1
V gene: TRBV12-5
J gene: TRBJ2-7
CDR3 length: 17
clone size: .
CDR3 protein: CASGLSYGTGITYEQYF
CDR3 DNA: TGTGCTAGTGGTTTGTCTTACGGGACAGGAATAACCTACGAGCAGTACTTC

D gene: TRBD1
V gene: TRBV15
J gene: TRBJ2-7
CDR3 length: 17
clone size: .
CDR3 protein: CATSRATGGLAGDEQYF
CDR3 DNA: TGTGCCACCAGCAGAGCTACAGGGGGTCTTGCCGGGGACGAGCAGTACTTC

D gene: .
V gene: TRBV6-5
J gene: TRBJ1-2
CDR3 length: 13
clone size: .
CDR3 protein: CASSWRGNYGYTF
CDR3 DNA: TGTGCCAGCAGCTGGAGGGGGAACTATGGCTACACCTTC